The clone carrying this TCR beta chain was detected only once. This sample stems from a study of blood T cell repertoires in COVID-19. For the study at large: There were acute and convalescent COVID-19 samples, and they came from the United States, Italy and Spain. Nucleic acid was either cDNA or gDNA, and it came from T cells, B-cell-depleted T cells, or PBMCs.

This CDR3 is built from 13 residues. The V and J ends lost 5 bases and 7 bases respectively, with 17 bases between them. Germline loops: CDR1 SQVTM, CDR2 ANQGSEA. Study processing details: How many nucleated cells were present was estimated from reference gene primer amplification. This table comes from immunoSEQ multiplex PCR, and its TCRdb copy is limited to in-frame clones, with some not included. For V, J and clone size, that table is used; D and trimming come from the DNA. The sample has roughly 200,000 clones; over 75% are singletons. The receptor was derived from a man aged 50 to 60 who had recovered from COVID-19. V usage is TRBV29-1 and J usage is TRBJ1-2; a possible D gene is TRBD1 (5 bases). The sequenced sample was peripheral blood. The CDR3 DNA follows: TGCAGCGTTTCGTGGCAGGGCAGTCTTGGCTACACCTTC. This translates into CSVSWQGSLGYTF.